Listed here are 22 T cell receptor beta chains from one sample, sequenced in a study of OX40 agonist ivuxolimab in advanced cancers. Method: immunoSEQ multiplex PCR; TCRdb's copy keeps in-frame clones and lacks some. Of tens of thousands of clones listed, around 91% are singletons. Sequenced material: CD4+ or CD8+ T cells sorted from blood, taken in a trial of the OX40 agonist ivuxolimab. These receptor sequences come from an adult with an advanced solid tumor such as melanoma, head and neck, liver or kidney cancer.

The chain recombines TRBV7-3 with TRBJ2-1, with 7 bases aligning to TRBD1. Germline trimming cut 3 bases from V and 15 bases from J; bases unmatched to any gene: 8. This CDR3 spans 12 amino acids. Germline V CDR1 and CDR2: SGHTA, FQGTGA. CDR3 sequence: CASSLRQGVLFF. The CDR3 DNA follows: TGTGCCAGCAGCTTGAGACAGGGTGTTCTGTTCTTC.

A few counts support this clone. The DNA for the CDR3 is TGTGCCAGCAGCTTCCCCAGCGGGGGGAGCACCGGGGAGCTGTTTTTT. Protein sequence: CASSFPSGGSTGELFF. This chain links TRBV11-2 with TRBJ2-2; 9 bases fit TRBD2. Per the germline V gene, CDR1 is SGHAT and CDR2 is FQNNGV. V shed 3 bases, J shed 4 bases, and the junction held 6 bases outside the gene matches. This CDR3 spans 16 amino acids.

As concerns this clone: Additional DNA sequences in this sample encode the identical CDR3. V and J are TRBV7-9 and TRBJ2-7; a possible D gene is TRBD2 (5 bases). Trimming shortened V by 5 bases and J by 4 bases, and 9 bases separated the two germline ends. Germline V CDR1 and CDR2: SEHNR, FQNEAQ (reference sequence). The CDR3 covers 12 residues. This chain's CDR3 is CASSPRGYEQYF. CDR3 nucleotide sequence: TGTGCCAGCAGCCCCCGGGGTTACGAGCAGTACTTC.

This chain uses TRBV16 with TRBJ1-5; a weak D match, TRBD1 (5 bases). Looked up from germline, CDR1 is KGHSY and CDR2 is FQNENV. This CDR3 spans 16 amino acids. The V gene lost 1 base and the J gene lost 4 bases, with 14 bases spanning the gap. CDR3 nucleotides: TGTGCCAGCAGCCAATTAAAGGGACGCCGAAATCAGCCCCAGCATTTT. Translating gives CASSQLKGRRNQPQHF.

The chain joins TRBV18 to TRBJ1-5; 11 bases align to TRBD1. The CDR3 runs 15 residues. J was trimmed by 4 bases and V by 3 bases; bases with no gene match: 2. CDR1 is KGHSH, CDR2 LQKENI, per germline. In nucleotides, the CDR3 is TGTGCCAGCTCACCGGACAGGGGGCGAAATCAGCCCCAGCATTTT. Its translation: CASSPDRGRNQPQHF. Using reference TRBV18 and TRBJ1-5 for the parts outside the CDR3, the full variable domain is NAGVMQNPRHLVRRRGQEARLRCSPMKGHSHVYWYRQLPEEGLKFMVYLQKENIIDESGMPKERFSAEFPKEGPSILRIQQVVRGDSAAYFCASSPDRGRNQPQHFGDGTRLSIL.

The V call is TRBV15, the J call TRBJ2-1; TRBD2 is a possible D gene (5 bases). Germline V lookup: CDR1 LNHNV, CDR2 YYDKDF (reference sequence). Trimming took 0 bases from V and 7 from J, leaving 13 bases between them. The CDR3 extends over 15 amino acids. The CDR3 region has the DNA TGTGCCACCAGCAGAGATCGGGGAGCCGTTAATGAGCAGTTCTTC. It translates to CATSRDRGAVNEQFF.

This sequence joins TRBV19 and TRBJ2-7, with a possible D match to TRBD2 (6 bases). V was trimmed by 5 bases and J by 2 bases, leaving 19 bases between them. The CDR3 spans 16 residues. Germline CDR1 and CDR2: LNHDA and SQIVND (reference sequence). As DNA, the CDR3 is TGTGCCAGTAGTCCCCTCGGGACTCAGGGACCCTACGAGCAGTACTTC. It translates to CASSPLGTQGPYEQYF.

The chain has TRBV5-1 and TRBJ1-1; no clear D gene. The CDR3 covers 12 residues. Germline lookup yields CDR1 SGHRS and CDR2 YFSETQ. Deletions cut 4 bases from V and 3 bases from J, with 7 bases between. This CDR3 reads CASSIGDTEAFF. DNA for the CDR3: TGCGCCAGCAGCATTGGGGACACTGAAGCTTTCTTT.

This clone has only one observation. V gene TRBV4-1 combines with J gene TRBJ2-5; 8 bases match TRBD1. The J call may be wrong; the DNA end is better matched by TRBJ2-7. In germline, CDR1 is MGHRA, CDR2 YSYEKL. This CDR3 has 16 amino acids. CDR3: CASSQEEGTGSYEQYF. For the CDR3, the DNA is TGCGCCAGCAGCCAAGAGGAAGGGACAGGATCCTACGAGCAGTACTTC.

V is TRBV11-2 and J is TRBJ2-1, with D perhaps matching TRBD1 (5 bases). V was shortened by 5 bases and J by 14 bases, with 28 bases between the two germline ends. CDR3 length equals 16 residues. Germline CDR1 SGHAT, CDR2 FQNNGV. CDR3 sequence reads: CASSLRQTPPHPNKFF. CDR3 sequence (DNA): TGTGCCAGCAGCCTCCGACAGACCCCCCCCCATCCCAATAAGTTCTTC.

This chain connects TRBV27 to TRBJ2-2, with a tentative D call TRBD1 (5 bases). The ends were cut back, 3 bases at V and 3 bases at J, with 17 bases in the middle. The CDR3 is 17 residues long. The germline gives CDR1 MNHEY, CDR2 SMNVEV (reference sequence). The chain's CDR3 is CASSFFWLGVDTGELFF. The DNA of the CDR3 is TGTGCCAGCAGTTTCTTTTGGTTAGGGGTGGACACCGGGGAGCTGTTTTTT.

The chain recombines TRBV11-2 with TRBJ2-7; D is possibly TRBD1 or TRBD2 (5 bases each). The V end lost 2 bases, the J end lost 0 bases, and 11 bases lay between the germline ends. The CDR3 loop spans 15 amino acids. From germline, CDR1 is SGHAT and CDR2 FQNNGV. The CDR3 spells CASSLFRGYSYEQYF. The CDR3 bases are TGTGCCAGCAGCTTATTTCGGGGCTACTCCTACGAGCAGTACTTC.

The chain combines TRBV14 with TRBJ1-2; D possibly corresponds to TRBD1 (5 bases). In germline, CDR1 is SGHDN, CDR2 FVKESK. This CDR3 comprises 15 residues. Trimming cost V 0 bases and J 6 bases, with 14 bases left between them. The CDR3 region has the DNA TGTGCCAGCAGCCAAGACCTCAGGGTTAGGGATGGCTACACCTTC. Protein product: CASSQDLRVRDGYTF.

The chain joins TRBV7-9 to TRBJ2-7; D possibly corresponds to TRBD1 (5 bases). The CDR3 has 13 residues. Trimming cost V 5 bases and J 1 base, with 9 bases left between them. Germline V gene sequence: CDR1 SEHNR, CDR2 FQNEAQ (reference sequence). The chain's CDR3 is CASSADSSYEQYF. DNA of the CDR3: TGTGCCAGCAGCGCCGACAGTTCCTACGAGCAGTACTTC.

This clone was detected only a few times. DNA for the CDR3: TGTGCCAGCAGTCCCTTAGCTACCTACGAGCAGTACTTC. Translated: CASSPLATYEQYF. The chain couples TRBV14 to TRBJ2-7; D call uncertain. V was shortened by 6 bases and J by 2 bases, with 11 bases between the two germline ends. Germline assignment: CDR1 SGHDN and CDR2 FVKESK. This CDR3 comprises 13 residues.

About this clone itself: Its ends do not fully match the called genes, so a read error is possible. The V and J genes are TRBV7-6 and TRBJ1-2; perhaps TRBD1 as D (5 bases). Germline lookup yields CDR1 SGHVS and CDR2 FNYEAQ. The CDR3 totals 13 residues. The CDR3 DNA follows: TGTGCCAGCAGCCCTGGGACCTCGCAGTCAGCCGCGTTC. Amino acids: CASSPGTSQSAAF.

The chain couples TRBV19 to TRBJ1-1, with TRBD1 identical over 8 bases. The CDR3 is 16 residues long. The V and J ends lost 4 bases and 0 bases, in that order; junction bases with no gene match: 7. Germline assignment: CDR1 LNHDA and CDR2 SQIVND (reference sequence). CDR3 coding DNA: TGTGCCAGTAGTAGGACCCGGACAGGGCTGAACACTGAAGCTTTCTTT. Its protein is CASSRTRTGLNTEAFF.

This clone is categorized as medium-sized. The chain carries TRBV5-5 and TRBJ1-1; D remains ambiguous. Trimming removed 1 base at V and 1 base at J, with 5 bases between. CDR3 size: 13 residues. Germline CDR1 reads SGHKS; CDR2 reads YYEKEE (reference sequence). The CDR3 DNA reads as TGTGCCAGCAGCTTGCGGGCGAACACTGAAGCTTTCTTT. This sequence encodes CASSLRANTEAFF.

This chain connects TRBV9 to TRBJ1-2; no reliable D call. The CDR3 is made up of 12 amino acids. Deletions cut 0 bases from V and 5 bases from J, with 5 bases between. The germline V gene encodes CDR1 SGDLS and CDR2 YYNGEE. CDR3 region: CASSVGEYGYTF. The CDR3 DNA is TGTGCCAGCAGCGTAGGGGAATATGGCTACACCTTC.

This sequence joins TRBV5-4 and TRBJ2-3; no reliable D call. V was cut by 4 bases and J by 0 bases, with 3 bases left in between. The germline CDR1 and CDR2 sequences are SGHNT and YYREEE (reference sequence). CDR3 length equals 12 residues. The CDR3 loop is CASSDSTDTQYF. DNA of the CDR3: TGTGCCAGCAGCGATAGCACAGATACGCAGTATTTT.

V is TRBV2 and J is TRBJ2-3; 12 positions match TRBD2. Germline V gives CDR1 SNHLY, CDR2 FYNNEI. Losses at the gene ends were 10 bases for V and 0 bases for J; bases not matched to a gene: 8. This CDR3 is built from 16 residues. In DNA form, the CDR3 reads TGTGCCATCGGGACTAGCGGGCTAGAAAGCACAGATACGCAGTATTTT. Translation gives CAIGTSGLESTDTQYF.

The V gene is TRBV10-3, the J gene TRBJ2-1; a weak D match, TRBD1 (8 bases). The CDR3 is made up of 17 amino acids. Germline CDR1 ENHRY, CDR2 SYGVKD. V was pared by 3 bases and J by 7 bases, with 22 bases between. The chain's CDR3 is CAISDAVQGGLGNEQFF. CDR3 DNA: TGTGCCATCAGTGATGCGGTACAGGGGGGGCTGGGGAATGAGCAGTTCTTC.